The 26 T cell receptor beta chains below come from one sample, sequenced in a study of blood T cells in healthy people across ages. PCR was performed a second time for roughly 7 to 12 cycles using a sample-barcoded 5' primer and a J-beta primer mix. Each CDR3 protein is one row after TCRdb ran MiXCR on the 5' RACE reads. The profile covers about 970,000 distinct CDR3 sequences, with about 53% appearing a single time and 20% to 25% taken by the ten largest. Sample: blood. The receptors here all came from a woman aged 60-70 years in good health.

This clonotype was counted only a few times. The chain uses TRBV20-1 and TRBJ2-7, with 8 bases matching TRBD2. The junction had 5 bases not matched to a gene; V was cut back by 1 base and J by 0 bases. CDR3 length equals 15 residues. CDR1 and CDR2 from the germline V gene are DFQATT and SNEGSKA (reference sequence). CDR3 residues: CSARAPGTSSYEQYF. CDR3 in DNA: TGCAGTGCTAGAGCTCCCGGGACTAGCTCCTACGAGCAGTACTTC.

This clonotype was counted only a few times. The J gene is TRBJ2-1, the V gene TRBV2; 7 bases match TRBD1. After removal of 7 bases from V and 5 bases from J, the junction contained 5 bases not matched to a gene. The CDR3 is made up of 13 amino acids. The germline CDR1 and CDR2 sequences are SNHLY and FYNNEI. CDR3 loop: CASKSTGNNEQFF. DNA for the CDR3: TGTGCCAGCAAATCGACAGGGAACAATGAGCAGTTCTTC.

V is TRBV30 and J is TRBJ2-1; the D gene is possibly TRBD2 (5 bases). Germline V CDR1 and CDR2: GTSNPN, SVGIG (reference sequence). This CDR3 region has 16 residues. Trimming stripped 0 bases from V and 2 bases from J, with 14 bases between. The CDR3 DNA reads TGTGCCTGGAGTGTACGAGGACTTCAGACCTACAATGAGCAGTTCTTC. Its translation is CAWSVRGLQTYNEQFF. The entire variable domain, with the rest obtained from reference TRBV30 and TRBJ2-1, is as follows: SQTIHQWPATLVQPVGSPLSLECTVEGTSNPNLYWYRQAAGRGLQLLFYSVGIGQISSEVPQNLSASRPQDRQFILSSKKLLLSDSGFYLCAWSVRGLQTYNEQFFGPGTRLTVL.

The chain combines TRBV4-3 with TRBJ2-1; TRBD1 is a possible D gene (5 bases). The last part of the DNA fits TRBJ2-7 better; the J call may be wrong. The CDR3 is 15 residues long. Germline V lookup: CDR1 LGHNA, CDR2 YSLEER. The CDR3 sequence is CASSSDRSSYNEQYF. Here the CDR3 DNA reads TGCGCCAGCAGTTCCGACAGAAGCTCCTACAATGAGCAGTACTTC.

In nucleotides, the CDR3 is TGCGCCAGCAGCCAAGGTTTGGGGAGCGGGACGCCCTCCTACAATGAGCAGTTCTTC. Its translation: CASSQGLGSGTPSYNEQFF. The chain links TRBV4-1 to TRBJ2-1; 7 positions agree with TRBD2. Germline CDR1 and CDR2: MGHRA and YSYEKL. The CDR3 is 19 residues long. The J segment lost 0 bases and the V segment lost 1 base, leaving 12 bases of the junction unmatched.

The V and J genes are TRBV6-6 and TRBJ1-1, with 9 nucleotides matching TRBD1. Germline V gene lookup returns CDR1 MNHNY and CDR2 SVGAGI (reference sequence). The CDR3 has 15 amino acids. J lost 7 bases, V lost 2 bases, and 8 bases had no gene match. DNA of the CDR3: TGTGCCAGCAGTTACAAAGGACAGGGGACTAATGAAGCTTTCTTT. Amino acids: CASSYKGQGTNEAFF.

A word on this clonotype: This may be a read error: a much more frequent sequence differs by one nucleotide. The V call is TRBV29-1, the J call TRBJ2-5, with 7 bases matching TRBD1. This CDR3 has 12 residues. Germline V gene lookup returns CDR1 SQVTM and CDR2 ANQGSEA. Losses at the gene ends were 4 bases for V and 11 bases for J; bases not matched to a gene: 10. The CDR3 is CSVGDSAYGQYF. CDR3 nucleotide sequence: TGCAGCGTTGGGGACAGTGCCTACGGGCAGTACTTC.

The V call is TRBV12-3 or TRBV12-4, the J call TRBJ2-5; weak D call: TRBD1 (5 bases). The CDR3 is 14 amino acids. Trimming took 7 bases from V and 1 from J, leaving 13 bases between them. The CDR3 DNA reads TGTGCCAGCACTCAAACAGGTCCCCAAGAGACCCAGTACTTC. Amino acid sequence: CASTQTGPQETQYF.

The J gene is TRBJ2-1, the V gene TRBV15, with a tentative D call TRBD2 (6 bases). The J call is uncertain, as TRBJ2-7 better fits the DNA end. CDR1 is LNHNV and CDR2 is YYDKDF in the germline V gene (reference sequence). There are 15 residues in the CDR3. Here the CDR3 reads CATSPARDSYNEQYF. The CDR3 DNA follows: TGTGCCACCAGCCCAGCACGGGACTCCTACAATGAGCAGTACTTC.

The V gene is TRBV6-5, the J gene TRBJ2-7; D gene ambiguous. There are 13 residues in the CDR3. Per the germline V gene, CDR1 is MNHEY and CDR2 is SVGAGI. V lost 1 base and J 4 bases, leaving 8 bases between the germline ends. The CDR3: CASSYYREYEQYF. DNA of the CDR3: TGTGCCAGCAGTTACTATAGGGAATACGAGCAGTACTTC.

The chain employs TRBV6-6 and TRBJ1-3, with 11 nucleotides matching TRBD1. Trimming removed 0 bases from V and 0 bases from J; junction bases left unmatched: 1. The CDR3 covers 17 residues. Germline V gives CDR1 MNHNY, CDR2 SVGAGI (reference sequence). The CDR3 DNA reads TGTGCCAGCAGTTACTCAGGACAGGGGGCCTCTGGAAACACCATATATTTT. This gives the protein CASSYSGQGASGNTIYF.

A few counts support this clonotype. The chain couples TRBV7-2 to TRBJ2-3; TRBD2 is a possible D gene (5 bases). CDR3 length: 14 amino acids. V lost 5 bases and J 3 bases, leaving 12 bases between the germline ends. Germline V lookup: CDR1 SGHTA, CDR2 FQGNSA. CDR3 nucleotides: TGTGCCAGCAGCACCCGGCGGAGGACAGATACGCAGTATTTT. Residues: CASSTRRRTDTQYF. Full variable domain (missing parts from reference TRBV7-2 and TRBJ2-3): GAGVSQSPSNKVTEKGKDVELRCDPISGHTALYWYRQSLGQGLEFLIYFQGNSAPDKSGLPSDRFSAERTGGSVSTLTIQRTQQEDSAVYLCASSTRRRTDTQYFGPGTRLTVL.

Ten or more counts support this clonotype. The chain combines TRBV6-6 with TRBJ2-7, with D perhaps matching TRBD1 or TRBD2 (5 bases each). Per germline, CDR1 MNHNY and CDR2 SVGAGI (reference sequence). Between the trimmed V and J ends, which lost 4 bases and 1 base, there was a span of 8 bases. The CDR3 has 13 residues. In DNA, the CDR3 is TGTGCCAGCAGTTGGGGACGTTCCTACGAGCAGTACTTC. Residues: CASSWGRSYEQYF.

This clonotype showed up just a few times. The rearrangement joins TRBV7-2 to TRBJ2-1, with TRBD2 matching over 9 bases. The CDR3 is made up of 14 amino acids. J gave up 9 bases and V 3 bases, and 6 bases lay outside the gene matches. Germline assignment: CDR1 SGHTA and CDR2 FQGNSA. The CDR3 region is CASSLASGNPEQFF. For the CDR3, the DNA is TGTGCCAGCAGCTTGGCTAGCGGGAATCCTGAGCAGTTCTTC.

This clonotype has just a few counts. The CDR3 sequence: CSAMDTSTDTQYF. The CDR3 DNA is TGCAGTGCTATGGACACTAGCACAGATACGCAGTATTTT. The chain is built from TRBV20-1 and TRBJ2-3; D perhaps matches TRBD1 (5 bases). Deletions cut 4 bases from V and 0 bases from J, with 8 bases between. Per germline, CDR1 DFQATT and CDR2 SNEGSKA (reference sequence). The CDR3 has 13 residues.

The chain is built from TRBV20-1 and TRBJ1-5; TRBD1 matches 9 bases. The J segment lost 6 bases and the V segment lost 3 bases, leaving 3 bases of the junction unmatched. The CDR3 covers 13 residues. Germline V lookup: CDR1 DFQATT, CDR2 SNEGSKA (reference sequence). This CDR3 is CSASHRGLQPQHF. The CDR3 nucleotides read TGCAGTGCTAGCCACAGGGGGCTTCAGCCCCAGCATTTT.

This rearrangement joins TRBV6-2 or TRBV6-3 to TRBJ1-1; D remains ambiguous. V lost 2 bases and J lost 5, with 9 bases in between. The CDR3 is made up of 13 amino acids. Germline V gene data show CDR1 as MNHEY and CDR2 as SVGEGT. The CDR3 loop reads CASSYGMRTEAFF. DNA of the CDR3: TGTGCCAGCAGTTACGGGATGAGGACTGAAGCTTTCTTT.

The chain uses TRBV28 and TRBJ1-5, with 7 bases that match TRBD1. Germline V gives CDR1 MDHEN, CDR2 SYDVKM. V trimming: 6 bases; J trimming: 10 bases; junction bases outside the gene matches: 15. CDR3 length: 15 amino acids. Here the CDR3 DNA reads TGTGCCAGCAGCCCACTAAGACAGGGTTATAACCCCCAGCATTTT. Amino acid sequence: CASSPLRQGYNPQHF.

The count of this clonotype is one. CDR3 nucleotide sequence: TGTGCCAGCAGCGTAGGGCTAGTGTCCTACAATGAGCAGTTCTTC. Translating it yields CASSVGLVSYNEQFF. The rearrangement links TRBV9 to TRBJ2-1; D remains unclear. In germline, CDR1 is SGDLS, CDR2 YYNGEE. The CDR3 runs to 15 residues. V lost 0 bases and J lost 1, with 8 bases in between.

This clonotype showed up just once. This chain connects TRBV18 to TRBJ2-5; a possible D gene is TRBD2 (5 bases). V was clipped by 5 bases and J by 1 base, with 8 bases between them. Per the germline V gene, CDR1 is KGHSH and CDR2 is LQKENI. The CDR3 has 13 residues. In nucleotides, the CDR3 is TGTGCCAGCTCAGGGAGACTCCAAGAGACCCAGTACTTC. Protein: CASSGRLQETQYF.

The chain carries TRBV2 and TRBJ1-2; D is undetermined. Trimming stripped 3 bases from V and 8 bases from J, with 16 bases between. Germline-derived CDR1 and CDR2 are SNHLY and FYNNEI. CDR3 size: 14 residues. The CDR3 DNA follows: TGTGCCAGCAGTGACCAAGGGCAGTTTCAAGGCTACACCTTC. Amino acids: CASSDQGQFQGYTF.

CDR3 region: CASSLWGLAKISGANVLTF. CDR3 sequence (DNA): TGTGCCAGCAGTTTATGGGGACTAGCGAAAATCTCTGGGGCCAACGTCCTGACTTTC. The V call is TRBV28, the J call TRBJ2-6; 10 nucleotides align to TRBD2. V lost 0 bases to trimming and J lost 0 bases; unmatched junction nucleotides: 5. Germline V gives CDR1 MDHEN, CDR2 SYDVKM. The CDR3 runs 19 residues. Supplemented by reference TRBV28 and TRBJ2-6, the full variable domain reads DVKVTQSSRYLVKRTGEKVFLECVQDMDHENMFWYRQDPGLGLRLIYFSYDVKMKEKGDIPEGYSVSREKKERFSLILESASTNQTSMYLCASSLWGLAKISGANVLTFGAGSRLTVL.

The chain recombines TRBV4-3 with TRBJ2-5, with 11 nucleotides matching TRBD2. Germline CDR1 and CDR2: LGHNA and YSLEER. The CDR3 length is 16 residues. V lost 0 bases to trimming and J lost 5 bases; unmatched junction nucleotides: 5. CDR3 residues: CASSQDSTSGSETQYF. In nucleotides, the CDR3 is TGCGCCAGCAGCCAAGATAGTACTAGCGGGAGTGAGACCCAGTACTTC.

The chain joins TRBV12-3 or TRBV12-4 to TRBJ2-3; 7 positions agree with TRBD2. This CDR3 spans 15 amino acids. The ends lost 6 bases at V and 0 bases at J; junction bases unmatched: 6. This chain's CDR3 is CASSLTSPSTDTQYF. As DNA, the CDR3 is TGTGCCAGCAGCCTGACTAGCCCTAGCACAGATACGCAGTATTTT.

This clonotype has ten or more counts. V and J are TRBV12-3 or TRBV12-4 and TRBJ1-2; the D is unclear. This CDR3 contains 13 residues. V lost 1 base and J lost 0, with 3 bases in between. The CDR3 DNA reads TGTGCCAGCAGTTTAGACGCTAACTATGGCTACACCTTC. Translating gives CASSLDANYGYTF.

The chain couples TRBV3-1 to TRBJ1-1; no reliable D call. Germline lookup yields CDR1 LGHDT and CDR2 YNNKEL (reference sequence). V gave up 1 base and J gave up 4 bases, with 10 bases separating them. This CDR3 has 14 amino acids. CDR3 amino acids: CASSQAGSGTEAFF. The CDR3 DNA reads as TGTGCCAGCAGCCAAGCCGGGTCGGGCACTGAAGCTTTCTTT.